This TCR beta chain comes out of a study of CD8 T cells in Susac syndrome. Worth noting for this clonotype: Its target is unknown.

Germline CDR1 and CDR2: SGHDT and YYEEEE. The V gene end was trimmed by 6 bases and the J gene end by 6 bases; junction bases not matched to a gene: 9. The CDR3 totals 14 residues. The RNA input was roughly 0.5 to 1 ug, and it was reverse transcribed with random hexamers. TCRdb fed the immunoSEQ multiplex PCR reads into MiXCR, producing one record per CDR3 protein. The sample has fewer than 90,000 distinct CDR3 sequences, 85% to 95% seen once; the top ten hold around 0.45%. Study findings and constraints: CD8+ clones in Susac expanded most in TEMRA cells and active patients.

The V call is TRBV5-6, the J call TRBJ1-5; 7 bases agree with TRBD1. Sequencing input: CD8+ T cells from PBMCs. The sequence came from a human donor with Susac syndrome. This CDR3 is CASTSTGLGQPQHF. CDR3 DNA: TGTGCCAGCACCTCGACAGGGCTCGGTCAGCCCCAGCATTTT.